A selection of T cell receptor beta chains follows, all from one sample in a study of T cells in localized non-small cell lung cancer. Profiled with immunoSEQ multiplex PCR; TCRdb holds only in-frame clones, not every one. The sample carries around 2,000 clones, around 37% recorded once. Here the sequenced sample was normal lung tissue next to the tumor, taken before any cancer treatment. The receptors were gathered from a female donor aged 60 or older with stage I squamous cell lung carcinoma. The CDR3 runs from the conserved cysteine through the conserved F or W.

J | V | CDR3
TRBJ2-3 | TRBV6-8 | CASSAGLAGGEDTQYF
TRBJ2-7 | TRBV19 | CASSIDVLAPGYEQYF
TRBJ2-3 | TRBV11-3 | CASSLVASGRADTQYF
TRBJ2-1 | TRBV11-3 | CASSFLSGINNEQFF
TRBJ2-3 | TRBV11-3 | CASSPRQGGDTDTQYF
TRBJ1-5 | TRBV18 | CASSPGSGPNQPQHF
TRBJ2-7 | TRBV19 | CASSSGQGVGEQYF
TRBJ2-4 | TRBV11-3 | CASSPRDRVGNIQYF
TRBJ2-1 | TRBV5-1 | CASSSQGPSYNEQFF
TRBJ2-2 | TRBV11-3 | CASSQTSGVLGTGELFF
TRBJ2-2 | TRBV9 | CASTSMMDGTGELFF
TRBJ2-6 | TRBV19 | CASSLWSASGANVLTF
TRBJ1-2 | TRBV9 | CASSVQNYGYTF
TRBJ1-3 | TRBV28 | CASQGGGGQFGNTIYF
TRBJ2-2 | TRBV9 | CASSVNHRDTYTGELFF
TRBJ1-3 | TRBV30 | CAWGVLLSGNTIYF
TRBJ2-7 | TRBV6-8 | CASSSSTYEQYF
TRBJ2-5 | TRBV29-1 | CSVERPGTGEETQYF
TRBJ2-5 | TRBV11-3 | CASSQGTGRVETQYF
TRBJ1-2 | TRBV19 | CASSIDRTSNYGYTF
TRBJ1-1 | TRBV19 | CASSIEGRDNRYTEAFF
TRBJ1-2 | TRBV29-1 | CSVDLLGRSNYGYTF
TRBJ2-5 | TRBV12-5 | CASGSGRETQYF
TRBJ1-2 | TRBV9 | CASSAPLRGGYTF
TRBJ2-5 | TRBV18 | CASSPAGETQYF
TRBJ2-1 | TRBV28 | CASSRYSGLNEQFF
TRBJ1-5 | TRBV11-3 | CASSLGQQGDQPQHF
TRBJ1-2 | TRBV28 | CASSFRNYGYTF
TRBJ2-3 | TRBV18 | CASSRQLSGGTHTDTQYF
TRBJ2-1 | TRBV6-7 | CASSSVFNEQFF
TRBJ1-3 | TRBV6-8 | CASSYSRTEPGNTIYF
TRBJ1-3 | TRBV9 | CASSPTTSGNTIYF
TRBJ2-1 | TRBV6-8 | CASKSPEVNNEQFF
TRBJ2-3 | TRBV10-1 | CASGTSSGRELDTQYF
TRBJ2-2 | TRBV11-3 | CASSGESLRRELFF
TRBJ1-1 | TRBV28 | CASSPPDRGAFF
TRBJ1-5 | TRBV11-3 | CASSLGTGKQPQHF
TRBJ2-7 | TRBV14 | CASSNEPGRKYEQYF
TRBJ2-7 | TRBV15 | CATSTLAGAQEQYF
TRBJ1-2 | TRBV15 | CATQFGAATRADLCDYTF
TRBJ2-1 | TRBV9 | CASSLGTGSNNEQFF
TRBJ1-1 | TRBV6-8 | CAINSPGQMAFF
TRBJ1-1 | TRBV19 | CASSNPGQGGTEAFF
TRBJ2-1 | TRBV5-1 | CASSLDDGLSYNEQFF
TRBJ2-1 | TRBV9 | CASSLDPSSYNEQFF
TRBJ1-2 | TRBV6-8 | CASTKNSGRGSGGYTF
TRBJ2-7 | TRBV28 | CASSLEVGDHEQYF
TRBJ1-2 | TRBV9 | CASSVTYGFNYGYTF
TRBJ2-3 | TRBV28 | CASSLTGTSRDTQYF
TRBJ1-1 | TRBV9 | CASSVVSNTEAFF
TRBJ2-1 | TRBV6-8 | CASSLRGGHNEQFF
TRBJ1-6 | TRBV6-8 | CASSHQGRNSPLHF
TRBJ2-1 | TRBV25-1 | CASSESGGGRNEQFF
TRBJ2-7 | TRBV5-1 | CASSLEPQPHEQYF